One and the same sample provided the 8 T cell receptor beta chains below, sequenced in a study of T cell changes during pregnancy in multiple sclerosis. Clones were read by immunoSEQ multiplex PCR, and TCRdb kept only the in-frame ones, dropping some. This table holds tens of thousands of clones, around 92% found once. The source material was CD4+ T cells from peripheral blood mononuclear cells, sampled after pregnancy. Receptors were obtained from a female donor in good health, enrolled as a control in a pregnancy study.

The V and J genes are TRBV19 and TRBJ1-2, with 7 bases identical to TRBD1. Germline-derived CDR1 and CDR2 are LNHDA and SQIVND (reference sequence). CDR3 length equals 13 residues. V dropped 6 bases and J dropped 4; count of bases not matched to a gene: 5. CDR3 DNA: TGTGCCAGTAGCGACAGGGCCCTCTATGGCTACACCTTC. This sequence encodes CASSDRALYGYTF.

V and J are TRBV6-1 and TRBJ1-5; D gene ambiguous. CDR1 is MNHNS, CDR2 SASEGT, per germline. The V gene lost 7 bases and the J gene lost 3 bases, with 7 bases spanning the gap. The CDR3 runs 12 residues. The CDR3 region is CASTVLNQPQHF. CDR3 sequence (DNA): TGTGCCAGCACTGTACTCAATCAGCCCCAGCATTTT.

V and J are TRBV11-2 and TRBJ2-2, with 8 bases identical to TRBD2. V lost 3 bases to trimming and J lost 6 bases; unmatched junction nucleotides: 3. Germline V gene data show CDR1 as SGHAT and CDR2 as FQNNGV. The CDR3 runs to 14 residues. In DNA, the CDR3 is TGTGCCAGCAGCTTTTTGCGGGAGGCCGGGGAGCTGTTTTTT. Translating gives CASSFLREAGELFF.

V is TRBV7-6 and J is TRBJ1-1; D not certain. This CDR3 contains 13 residues. The germline gives CDR1 SGHVS, CDR2 FNYEAQ. Trimming took 2 bases from V and 4 from J, leaving 8 bases between them. CDR3 region: CASSLNFGTEAFF. The CDR3 DNA follows: TGTGCCAGCAGCTTAAACTTTGGCACTGAAGCTTTCTTT.

The genes are TRBV18 and TRBJ2-2, with 7 bases aligning to TRBD1. CDR3 length: 16 amino acids. Germline assignment: CDR1 KGHSH and CDR2 LQKENI. The ends lost 5 bases at V and 1 base at J; junction bases unmatched: 7. The CDR3 region is CASSNRRGQNTGELFF. CDR3 nucleotide sequence: TGTGCCAGCTCAAATAGAAGGGGGCAGAACACCGGGGAGCTGTTTTTT. Based on the CDR3 plus reference TRBV18 and TRBJ2-2, the full variable domain is NAGVMQNPRHLVRRRGQEARLRCSPMKGHSHVYWYRQLPEEGLKFMVYLQKENIIDESGMPKERFSAEFPKEGPSILRIQQVVRGDSAAYFCASSNRRGQNTGELFFGEGSRLTVL.

V and J are TRBV5-5 and TRBJ2-3, with 9 bases identical to TRBD1. CDR1 is SGHKS, CDR2 YYEKEE, per germline (reference sequence). This CDR3 region has 17 residues. V gave up 4 bases and J gave up 1 base; unmatched junction bases: 10. The chain's CDR3 is CASSEGPQGAGTDTQYF. The CDR3 DNA follows: TGTGCCAGCAGCGAGGGTCCACAGGGGGCAGGCACAGATACGCAGTATTTT.

V gene TRBV5-3 combines with J gene TRBJ2-2, with D maybe TRBD2 (6 bases). TRBV5-3 is marked as an open reading frame, function uncertain. The V end lost 9 bases, the J end lost 6 bases, and 18 bases lay between the germline ends. CDR3 length equals 14 residues. The CDR3 sequence: CATPAGFRAGELFF. CDR3 nucleotides: TGTGCCACCCCTGCGGGATTCCGCGCCGGGGAGCTGTTTTTT.

This chain joins TRBV7-9 and TRBJ2-1; 9 nucleotides line up with TRBD2. V lost 10 bases to trimming and J lost 5 bases; unmatched junction nucleotides: 6. In germline, CDR1 is SEHNR, CDR2 FQNEAQ (reference sequence). The CDR3 contains 13 residues. The CDR3 sequence: CATRTSANNEQFF. The CDR3 bases are TGTGCCACCAGGACTAGCGCTAACAATGAGCAGTTCTTC.